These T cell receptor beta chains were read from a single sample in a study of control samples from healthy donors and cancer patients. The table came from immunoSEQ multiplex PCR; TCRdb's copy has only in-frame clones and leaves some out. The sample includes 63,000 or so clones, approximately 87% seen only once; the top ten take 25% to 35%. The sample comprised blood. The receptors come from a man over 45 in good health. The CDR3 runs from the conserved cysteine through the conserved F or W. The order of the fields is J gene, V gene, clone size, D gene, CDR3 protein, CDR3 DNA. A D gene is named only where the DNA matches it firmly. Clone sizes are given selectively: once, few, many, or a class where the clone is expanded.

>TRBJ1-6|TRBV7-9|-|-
CASSMGGESPLHF
TGTGCCAGCAGCATGGGTGGGGAATCACCCCTCCACTTT
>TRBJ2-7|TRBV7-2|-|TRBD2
CASSPDGTSGKYEQYF
TGTGCCAGCAGCCCTGACGGGACTAGCGGGAAGTACGAGCAGTACTTC
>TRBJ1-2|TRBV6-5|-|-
CASSEWRQGYGYTF
TGTGCCAGCAGCGAGTGGAGACAAGGATATGGCTACACCTTC
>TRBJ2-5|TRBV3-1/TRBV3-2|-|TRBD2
CASSPRLALGQQETQYF
TGTGCCAGCAGCCCCCGACTAGCGTTGGGGCAGCAAGAGACCCAGTACTTC
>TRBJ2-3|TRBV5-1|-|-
CASSPGRTSTDTQYF
TGCGCCAGCAGCCCGGGGCGGACTAGCACAGATACGCAGTATTTT
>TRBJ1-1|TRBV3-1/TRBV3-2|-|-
CASSQSPEGNTEAFF
TGTGCCAGCAGCCAATCCCCAGAAGGGAACACTGAAGCTTTCTTT
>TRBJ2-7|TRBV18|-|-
CASSPLRDTSYEQYF
TGTGCCAGCTCACCTCTCCGGGACACCTCCTACGAGCAGTACTTC
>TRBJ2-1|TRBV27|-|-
CASSLSKGFTYNEQFF
TGTGCCAGCAGTCTCTCGAAGGGGTTTACCTACAATGAGCAGTTCTTC
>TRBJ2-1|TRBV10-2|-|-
CASGANEQFF
TGCGCCAGCGGGGCAAATGAGCAGTTCTTC
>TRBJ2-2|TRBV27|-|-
CASSLNVQQGMWGGELFF
TGTGCCAGCAGTTTAAATGTGCAACAGGGAATGTGGGGCGGGGAGCTGTTTTTT
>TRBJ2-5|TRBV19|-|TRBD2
CASSTGLAGETQYF
TGTGCCAGTAGTACTGGACTAGCGGGAGAGACCCAGTACTTC
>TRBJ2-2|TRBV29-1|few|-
CSVDPNTGELFF
TGCAGCGTTGACCCGAACACCGGGGAGCTGTTTTTT